This TCR beta chain comes out of a study of cytomegalovirus exposure and HLA in healthy donors. The study ran its PCR with 60 Vbeta and 13 Jbeta primers. Repertoires were generated with immunoSEQ multiplex PCR, while TCRdb's copy carries only in-frame clones and drops some. This sample has 150,000 to 200,000 clones; more than 65% occur once, and the top ten carry 1.8%. Sample: PBMCs. This clonotype was obtained from a woman in her thirties in good health and CMV-seronegative.

CDR3 amino acids: CASSLAVGLRGDTQYF. CDR3 sequence (DNA): TGTGCCAGCAGCTTAGCGGTGGGTCTCCGGGGGGATACGCAGTATTTT. The chain couples TRBV7-8 to TRBJ2-3; D might be TRBD2 (6 bases). This CDR3 is built from 16 residues. Germline CDR1 reads SGHVS; CDR2 reads FQNEAQ. The V gene lost 0 bases and the J gene lost 6 bases, with 16 bases spanning the gap.